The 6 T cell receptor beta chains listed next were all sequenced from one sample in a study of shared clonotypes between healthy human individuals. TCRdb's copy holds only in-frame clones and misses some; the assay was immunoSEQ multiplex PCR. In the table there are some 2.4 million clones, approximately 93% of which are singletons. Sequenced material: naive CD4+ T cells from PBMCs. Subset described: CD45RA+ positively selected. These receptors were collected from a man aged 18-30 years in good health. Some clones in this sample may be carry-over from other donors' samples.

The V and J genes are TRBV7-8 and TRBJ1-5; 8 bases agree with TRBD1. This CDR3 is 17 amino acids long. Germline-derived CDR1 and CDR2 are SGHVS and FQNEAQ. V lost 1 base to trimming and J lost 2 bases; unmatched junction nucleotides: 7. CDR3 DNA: TGTGCCAGCAGCTTAGTGGGGCAGGGGGCAGGCAATCAGCCCCAGCATTTT. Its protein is CASSLVGQGAGNQPQHF.

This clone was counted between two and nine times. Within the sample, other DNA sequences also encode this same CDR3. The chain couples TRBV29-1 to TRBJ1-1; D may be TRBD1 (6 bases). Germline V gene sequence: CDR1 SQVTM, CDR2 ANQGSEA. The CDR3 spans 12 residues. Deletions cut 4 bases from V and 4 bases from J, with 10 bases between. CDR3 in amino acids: CSVGGAVTEAFF. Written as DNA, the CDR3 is TGCAGCGTTGGGGGGGCGGTCACTGAAGCTTTCTTT.

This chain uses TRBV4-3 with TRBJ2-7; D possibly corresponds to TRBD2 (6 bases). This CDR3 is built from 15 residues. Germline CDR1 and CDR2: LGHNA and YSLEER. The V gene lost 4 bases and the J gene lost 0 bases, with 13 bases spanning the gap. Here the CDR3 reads CASSPPSEGSYEQYF. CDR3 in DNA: TGCGCCAGCAGCCCCCCCTCGGAGGGCTCCTACGAGCAGTACTTC.

The CDR3 reads CASSQQIGGGTEAFF. CDR3 nucleotides: TGTGCCAGCAGCCAGCAAATAGGGGGAGGTACTGAAGCTTTCTTT. This chain connects TRBV14 to TRBJ1-1; D possibly corresponds to TRBD1 (6 bases). The CDR3 sequence is 15 residues long. V lost 3 bases and J 5 bases, leaving 16 bases between the germline ends. Per germline, CDR1 SGHDN and CDR2 FVKESK.

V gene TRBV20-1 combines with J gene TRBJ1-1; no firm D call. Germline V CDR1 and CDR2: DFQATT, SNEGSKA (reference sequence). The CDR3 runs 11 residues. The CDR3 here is CTGWVGTGAFF. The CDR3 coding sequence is TGCACCGGGTGGGTTGGCACCGGAGCTTTCTTT.

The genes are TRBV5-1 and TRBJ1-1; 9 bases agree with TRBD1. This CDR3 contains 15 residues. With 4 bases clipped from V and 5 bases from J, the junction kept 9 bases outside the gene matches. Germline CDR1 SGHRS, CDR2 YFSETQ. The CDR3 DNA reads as TGCGCCAGCAGCCCCTCGACAGGGGGAGGAACTGAAGCTTTCTTT. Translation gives CASSPSTGGGTEAFF.